The 3 T cell receptor beta chains presented below share a single source sample, sequenced in a study of CD8 T cells in ankylosing spondylitis. TCRdb reanalysed the 5' RACE reads using MiXCR and keeps one entry per CDR3 protein. The sample yields 190,000 or so distinct CDR3 sequences, 13% seen once. The sequenced sample was blood, either unsorted or a sorted T cell fraction (not recorded which). These TCRs come from a male donor with ankylosing spondylitis or in good health (not recorded which).

This chain connects TRBV12-3 or TRBV12-4 to TRBJ1-2; D not resolved. The CDR3 runs to 14 residues. With 2 bases removed from V and 6 bases from J, the gap between germline ends came to 13 bases. The chain's CDR3 is CASSLSALADGYTF. CDR3 DNA: TGTGCCAGCAGTTTATCGGCCCTGGCGGATGGCTACACCTTC.

The chain joins TRBV7-8 to TRBJ2-1; 12 bases map to TRBD2. Losses at the gene ends were 5 bases for V and 10 bases for J; bases not matched to a gene: 9. Germline CDR1 reads SGHVS; CDR2 reads FQNEAQ. The CDR3 is 15 residues long. The CDR3 DNA sequence: TGTGCCAGCAGCCCGAGACTAGCGGGGGAGAGGGAGCAGTTCTTC. It specifies CASSPRLAGEREQFF. The full variable domain, completed using reference TRBV7-8 and TRBJ2-1, is GAGVSQSPRYKVAKRGQDVALRCDPISGHVSLFWYQQALGQGPEFLTYFQNEAQLDKSGLPSDRFFAERPEGSVSTLKIQRTQQEDSAVYLCASSPRLAGEREQFFGPGTRLTVL.

The J gene is TRBJ2-1, the V gene TRBV6-4, with 10 bases fitting TRBD2. The CDR3 sequence is 15 residues long. Germline values: CDR1 MRHNA, CDR2 SNTAGT. With V trimmed by 3 bases and J by 7 bases, 6 bases remained unmatched. The CDR3 region has the DNA TGTGCCAGCAGTGATGTCCTAGCGGGGGTTAATGAGCAGTTCTTC. It is translated as CASSDVLAGVNEQFF.